These 10 T cell receptor beta chains originate from one sample sequenced in a study of blood T cell repertoires in COVID-19. Profiling relied on immunoSEQ multiplex PCR, and the TCRdb table lists in-frame clones only, not all of them. The sample consists of a few hundred thousand clones, approximately 90% of them appearing once. Sequenced input: PBMCs or T cells enriched from blood (not recorded which). These receptors came from a man aged 25 to 45 who had recovered from COVID-19.

The J gene is TRBJ2-1, the V gene TRBV27, with 9 nucleotides matching TRBD2. Germline CDR1 reads MNHEY; CDR2 reads SMNVEV (reference sequence). V lost 0 bases to trimming and J lost 11 bases; unmatched junction nucleotides: 11. CDR3 length: 16 residues. This CDR3 is CASSLSRGSGSLQQFF. In DNA form, the CDR3 reads TGTGCCAGCAGTTTATCCCGGGGTAGCGGGAGTCTACAGCAGTTCTTC.

This chain uses TRBV7-2 with TRBJ2-7; possibly TRBD1 for D (6 bases). CDR1 SGHTA and CDR2 FQGNSA come from the germline V gene. The V gene lost 0 bases and the J gene lost 5 bases, with 11 bases spanning the gap. The CDR3 is 14 residues long. Here the CDR3 DNA reads TGTGCCAGCAGCTTAGCACAGGGCACCCACGAGCAGTACTTC. Protein: CASSLAQGTHEQYF. The entire variable domain, with the rest obtained from reference TRBV7-2 and TRBJ2-7, is as follows: GAGVSQSPSNKVTEKGKDVELRCDPISGHTALYWYRQSLGQGLEFLIYFQGNSAPDKSGLPSDRFSAERTGGSVSTLTIQRTQQEDSAVYLCASSLAQGTHEQYFGPGTRLTVT.

This clone showed up just once. V and J are TRBV5-4 and TRBJ1-1; D is undetermined. The CDR3 loop spans 14 amino acids. Germline V gene data show CDR1 as SGHNT and CDR2 as YYREEE (reference sequence). The ends were cut back, 2 bases at V and 3 bases at J, with 11 bases in the middle. CDR3 sequence reads: CASSFEAADTEAFF. CDR3 DNA: TGTGCCAGCAGCTTTGAAGCCGCGGACACTGAAGCTTTCTTT. Full variable domain (missing parts from reference TRBV5-4 and TRBJ1-1): ETGVTQSPTHLIKTRGQQVTLRCSSQSGHNTVSWYQQALGQGPQFIFQYYREEENGRGNFPPRFSGLQFPNYSSELNVNALELDDSALYLCASSFEAADTEAFFGQGTRLTVV.

The J gene is TRBJ2-5, the V gene TRBV12-5; D perhaps matches TRBD2 (5 bases). Germline V lookup: CDR1 LGHNT, CDR2 FRNRAP. CDR3 size: 14 residues. V was cut by 1 base and J by 4 bases, with 10 bases left in between. CDR3 DNA sequence: TGTGCTAGTGGTTTGGGCGGAGGTCTAGAGACCCAGTACTTC. This gives the protein CASGLGGGLETQYF.

The chain is built from TRBV11-2 and TRBJ1-4; 8 positions match TRBD1. The CDR3 consists of 13 residues. Germline trimming cut 5 bases from V and 17 bases from J; bases unmatched to any gene: 13. From germline, CDR1 is SGHAT and CDR2 FQNNGV. CDR3 in amino acids: CASSEQGPGQGFF. CDR3 sequence (DNA): TGTGCCAGCAGCGAGCAGGGTCCAGGACAGGGTTTTTTT.

The V and J genes are TRBV12-3 or TRBV12-4 and TRBJ1-4; D might be TRBD1 (5 bases). Trimming shortened V by 2 bases and J by 8 bases, and 9 bases separated the two germline ends. The CDR3 is 13 residues long. This CDR3 is CASSLKEGEKLFF. CDR3 in DNA: TGTGCCAGCAGTTTAAAGGAGGGGGAAAAACTGTTTTTT.

The chain links TRBV5-4 to TRBJ1-2, with TRBD1 matching 7 bases. Trimming took 5 bases from V and 1 from J; bases not matched to a gene: 11. Germline assignment: CDR1 SGHNT and CDR2 YYREEE (reference sequence). There are 16 residues in the CDR3. The CDR3 sequence: CASRPAGQSFNYGYTF. The CDR3 nucleotides read TGTGCCAGCAGACCTGCGGGACAGAGTTTTAACTATGGCTACACCTTC.

The genes are TRBV7-9 and TRBJ1-4; D perhaps matches TRBD1 (6 bases). V lost 5 bases to trimming and J lost 0 bases, with 10 bases between them. This CDR3 is built from 15 residues. Germline CDR1 is SEHNR and CDR2 is FQNEAQ (reference sequence). Here the CDR3 DNA reads TGTGCCAGCAGCCTCAACAGGGCAACTAATGAAAAACTGTTTTTT. This codes for CASSLNRATNEKLFF.

The gene calls are TRBV7-2 and TRBJ2-7, with 8 positions matching TRBD2. The CDR3 has 16 amino acids. The J segment lost 0 bases and the V segment lost 5 bases, leaving 9 bases of the junction unmatched. Germline lookup yields CDR1 SGHTA and CDR2 FQGNSA. CDR3 in amino acids: CASSLLSGSSSYEQYF. The DNA of the CDR3 is TGTGCCAGCAGCCTATTAAGCGGGAGTTCCTCCTACGAGCAGTACTTC.

This clone was detected once. The chain carries TRBV24-1 and TRBJ2-1; 13 bases fit TRBD2. With 7 bases clipped from V and 8 bases from J, the junction kept 4 bases outside the gene matches. This CDR3 has 14 amino acids. Germline V gene data show CDR1 as KGHDR and CDR2 as SFDVKD. CDR3 DNA sequence: TGTGCCACCAGGACTAGCGGGGGGATCGATGAGCAGTTCTTC. Translation gives CATRTSGGIDEQFF.